The 4 T cell receptor beta chains below were found in one sample sequenced in a study of OX40 agonist ivuxolimab in advanced cancers. Assay used: immunoSEQ multiplex PCR; TCRdb lists only in-frame clones, some missing. Among fewer than 85,000 clones, around four fifths were seen once, and the ten largest hold around 2%. The sample here was CD4+ or CD8+ T cells sorted from blood, taken in a trial of the OX40 agonist ivuxolimab. These TCRs come from an adult with an advanced solid tumor such as melanoma, head and neck, liver or kidney cancer.

The chain uses TRBV9 and TRBJ1-1; a possible D gene is TRBD1 (6 bases). Trimming took 4 bases from V and 1 from J, leaving 11 bases between them. CDR1 and CDR2 (germline): SGDLS, YYNGEE. The CDR3 consists of 14 residues. CDR3 coding DNA: TGTGCCAGCAGCTTGAGGGGGGAGAACACTGAAGCTTTCTTT. Residues: CASSLRGENTEAFF.

J is TRBJ2-7 and V is TRBV30; D gene uncertain. Between the trimmed V and J ends, which lost 0 bases and 7 bases, there was a span of 10 bases. The germline gives CDR1 GTSNPN, CDR2 SVGIG (reference sequence). CDR3 length: 12 amino acids. The CDR3 region is CAWSVLGMEQYF. The CDR3 coding sequence is TGTGCCTGGAGTGTTCTGGGGATGGAGCAGTACTTC.

The V and J genes are TRBV19 and TRBJ1-4; 9 bases line up with TRBD1. There are 16 residues in the CDR3. CDR1 is LNHDA and CDR2 is SQIVND in the germline V gene (reference sequence). The J segment lost 5 bases and the V segment lost 5 bases, leaving 9 bases of the junction unmatched. CDR3 sequence reads: CASSSFRTGENEKLFF. The CDR3 DNA is TGTGCCAGTAGTTCCTTTCGGACAGGGGAGAATGAAAAACTGTTTTTT.

The genes are TRBV6-1 and TRBJ2-3, with D maybe TRBD2 (6 bases). Trimming left V 4 bases short and J 2 bases short, with 13 bases between. Looked up from germline, CDR1 is MNHNS and CDR2 is SASEGT. The CDR3 is made up of 15 amino acids. CDR3 protein: CASSVTRVFTDTQYF. CDR3 nucleotide sequence: TGTGCCAGCAGTGTGACTAGGGTATTCACAGATACGCAGTATTTT.